This T cell receptor (beta chain) was observed in a study of graft-versus-host responses after intestinal transplantation. Turning to the study itself: Anti-thymocyte globulin served as induction for all recipients, who then took tacrolimus and steroids for two to three years. Whole-study results and caveats: Within the allografts of patients who had graft-donor T cell macrochimerism, graft-versus-host to host-versus-graft clonal ratios were high. The recipient marrow held GvH clones, and some of them showed up first in ileum or blood. Declining HvG levels early post-transplant were linked to peak circulating GvH clone levels.

Sequencing used immunoSEQ multiplex PCR; TCRdb keeps in-frame clones, though not all of them. The sample carries some 86,000 clones, approximately 90% recorded once. The CDR3 covers 15 residues. V was clipped by 4 bases and J by 2 bases, with 15 bases between them. CDR1 is SGHRS, CDR2 YFSETQ, per germline. Regarding this clone: Its antigen remains unknown.

The chain uses TRBV5-1 and TRBJ1-2, with D maybe TRBD1 (6 bases). This material consisted of unstimulated CD8+ T cells sorted from spleen or lymph node cells, taken before intestinal transplant. This clonotype originated in a human donor who received an intestinal transplant. The CDR3 is CASSPAQGPNYGYTF. The CDR3 nucleotides are TGCGCCAGCAGCCCGGCACAGGGTCCCAACTATGGCTACACCTTC.